This T cell receptor beta chain was recovered during a study of blood T cell repertoires in COVID-19. Study details: Acute and convalescent COVID-19 samples came from the United States, Italy and Spain. Sample material is recorded as cDNA or gDNA derived from T cells, B-cell-depleted T cells, or PBMCs.

In the source study's methods: Nucleated cell counts were estimated from reference gene primer amplification. Sequencing used immunoSEQ multiplex PCR; TCRdb keeps in-frame clones, though not all of them. For V, J and clone size, that table is used; D and trimming come from the DNA. The table includes roughly 200,000 clones, 85% to 90% detected once. Between the trimmed V and J ends, which lost 2 bases and 5 bases, there was a span of 16 bases. CDR3 length: 15 residues. CDR1 is SGHDT, CDR2 YYEEEE, per germline. The TCR sequence derives from a man younger than 30 with active or convalescent COVID-19. The specimen sequenced was peripheral blood. The V call is TRBV5-6, the J call TRBJ1-1, with D unresolved. In DNA form, the CDR3 reads TGTGCCAGCAGCTTTGTTCCCGTGAGAGGAACTGAAGCTTTCTTT. Its translation: CASSFVPVRGTEAFF. Supplemented by reference TRBV5-6 and TRBJ1-1, the full variable domain reads DAGVTQSPTHLIKTRGQQVTLRCSPKSGHDTVSWYQQALGQGPQFIFQYYEEEERQRGNFPDRFSGHQFPNYSSELNVNALLLGDSALYLCASSFVPVRGTEAFFGQGTRLTVV.